A selection of T cell receptor beta chains follows, all from one sample in a study of blood T cell repertoires in COVID-19. Profiling relied on immunoSEQ multiplex PCR, and the TCRdb table lists in-frame clones only, not all of them. The sample has 150,000 to 200,000 clones, just under 80% seen once. Sequencing was performed on peripheral blood. Receptors were obtained from a woman of 80 years or more with active or convalescent COVID-19. Both conserved end residues are part of each CDR3. A D gene is named only where the DNA matches it firmly. Clone size is shown for a subset of rows, as once, few, many or a class of expanded clone.

TRBV4-1	.	TRBJ1-1	.	TGCGCCAGCAAAGTCGCCCAACTCGCCGGGGGAAGCGACACTGAAGCTTTCTTT	CASKVAQLAGGSDTEAFF
TRBV5-1	TRBD1	TRBJ2-7	.	TGCGCCAGCAGCCGGACCGGGACAGGGCCTGGGGACGAGCAGTACTTC	CASSRTGTGPGDEQYF
TRBV21-1	.	TRBJ2-1	once	TGTGCCAGCAGCAAACTATCCTCACAGGGGAGATACAATGAGCAGTTCTTC	CASSKLSSQGRYNEQFF
TRBV6-4	TRBD1	TRBJ2-3	.	TGTGCCAGCAGCGCCGGCGGGACAGGGCCAGATACGCAGTATTTT	CASSAGGTGPDTQYF
TRBV7-2	.	TRBJ2-7	.	TGTGCCAGCAGCTTAGCAGGGGGGGTCGGTACCCCCGCTGCATACGAGCAGTACTTC	CASSLAGGVGTPAAYEQYF
TRBV4-2	.	TRBJ2-7	.	TGTGCCAGCAGCCACTCCACTGGGGGGGCCGGGAGCTCCTACGAGCAGTACTTC	CASSHSTGGAGSSYEQYF
TRBV5-1	.	TRBJ1-5	.	TGCGCCAGCAGCTTGGGGGGCCAGTTCGGGCAGCCCCAGCATTTT	CASSLGGQFGQPQHF
TRBV19	.	TRBJ1-5	.	TGTGCCAGTAGGACAAAATGGGGGGGAGAGCAGCCCCAGCATTTT	CASRTKWGGEQPQHF
TRBV7-9	.	TRBJ1-1	.	TGTGCCAGCAGCCTTTCCACCGGGGGTCGCACTGAAGCTTTCTTT	CASSLSTGGRTEAFF
TRBV29-1	.	TRBJ2-1	.	TGCAGCGTTGTGACAGGAGAGCTCAATGAGCAGTTCTTC	CSVVTGELNEQFF
TRBV27	.	TRBJ1-5	once	TGTGCCAGCAGTTTAACCCTTCTAACAGCCGGGGGACAGCCCCAGCATTTT	CASSLTLLTAGGQPQHF
TRBV23-1	TRBD1	TRBJ2-7	.	TGCGCCAGCAGCCTCCGACAGGGTGAATCACACGAGCAGTACTTC	CASSLRQGESHEQYF
TRBV18	TRBD1	TRBJ2-7	.	TGTGCCAGCTCACCTTCCAGGCAGGGGGCGGGTGAGCAGTACTTC	CASSPSRQGAGEQYF
TRBV3-1/TRBV3-2	TRBD1	TRBJ1-1	.	TGTGCCAGCAGCCAAGAACTCGGGACCGGGACAGGGGGAACTGAAGCTTTCTTT	CASSQELGTGTGGTEAFF
TRBV10-3	.	TRBJ1-2	once	TGTGCCATCAGGGTGGGCGGGTCGCCCGGCTATGGCTACACCTTC	CAIRVGGSPGYGYTF
TRBV27	.	TRBJ2-3	many	TGTGCCAGCAGGAGAAGAGGTATCACAGATACGCAGTATTTT	CASRRRGITDTQYF
TRBV2	TRBD2	TRBJ2-6	.	TGTGCCAGCACCCTACTAGATCTAGCGGGTGCTCCCTCTGGGGCCAACGTCCTGACTTTC	CASTLLDLAGAPSGANVLTF
TRBV2	.	TRBJ2-3	.	TGTGCCAGCAGTGACGGGGGCGGGGGAAGAGCAGATACGCAGTATTTT	CASSDGGGGRADTQYF
TRBV18	.	TRBJ2-7	.	TGTGCCAGCTCACCACCTACAGGGTACCACGAGCAGTACTTC	CASSPPTGYHEQYF
TRBV6-2/TRBV6-3	.	TRBJ2-5	.	TGTGCCAGCAGTTACACATGGCAGCAAGAGACCCAGTACTTC	CASSYTWQQETQYF
TRBV6-5	TRBD1	TRBJ1-2	.	TGTGCCAGCAGTCCTACAGGGGGCTTGGGCTATGGCTACACCTTC	CASSPTGGLGYGYTF
TRBV2	TRBD1	TRBJ1-2	once	TGTGCCAGCAGTGTTCTCAGGGGGGAGGGCTACACCTTC	CASSVLRGEGYTF
TRBV18	.	TRBJ1-1	.	TGTGCCAGCTCACCTGCGCAAAGTAACACTGAAGCTTTCTTT	CASSPAQSNTEAFF
TRBV25-1	.	TRBJ1-4	once	TGTGCCAGCAGTGTGTTCGGAGGGGATGAAAAACTGTTTTTT	CASSVFGGDEKLFF
TRBV24-1	.	TRBJ2-3	.	TGTGCCACCTCCGAAGCGGGCGCGCGCTCTAGCACAGATACGCAGTATTTT	CATSEAGARSSTDTQYF
TRBV6-5	.	TRBJ1-1	.	TGTGCCAGCAGTTACTCGGCAGGGGCTATGAACACTGAAGCTTTCTTT	CASSYSAGAMNTEAFF
TRBV7-8	TRBD1	TRBJ1-2	.	TGTGCCAGCAGCCCGCTACTGTATAGGGACAGACGAAGGGGCTACACCTTC	CASSPLLYRDRRRGYTF
TRBV13	.	TRBJ2-7	.	TGTGCCAGCAGCTTACCAGGGGTTCGCGGGTCCTACGAGCAGTACTTC	CASSLPGVRGSYEQYF
TRBV7-9	TRBD2	TRBJ2-3	.	TGTGCCAGCAGCTTAGCTAGCGGGTATAGCACAGATACGCAGTATTTT	CASSLASGYSTDTQYF
TRBV27	.	TRBJ1-2	.	TGTGCCAGCAGTTTAGTACAGGGCGGTGGCTACACCTTC	CASSLVQGGGYTF
TRBV29-1	TRBD1	TRBJ1-1	.	TGCAGCGCTACCGGGACAGGGAACACTGAAGCTTTCTTT	CSATGTGNTEAFF
TRBV24-1	.	TRBJ2-1	.	TGTGCCACCAGTGAGACCTCTTGGGGGCGAAGTTCCTACAATGAGCAGTTCTTC	CATSETSWGRSSYNEQFF
TRBV5-5	.	TRBJ1-4	.	TGTGCCAGCAGCCTGTCTCTGGGCACAACTAATGAAAAACTGTTTTTT	CASSLSLGTTNEKLFF